This TCR beta chain comes out of a study of blood T cell repertoires in COVID-19. At the level of the study: Sites across the United States, Italy and Spain contributed samples from acute and convalescent COVID-19. Sample material is recorded as cDNA or gDNA derived from T cells, B-cell-depleted T cells, or PBMCs.

This CDR3 contains 14 residues. Per the germline V gene, CDR1 is SNHLY and CDR2 is FYNNEI. V shed 7 bases, J shed 4 bases, and the junction held 7 bases outside the gene matches. Per the original methods: Amplification of reference gene primers was used by the study to estimate nucleated cell counts. Libraries were prepared by immunoSEQ multiplex PCR; TCRdb keeps only in-frame clonotypes and omits some of them. The D gene and trimming were derived from the DNA, and the V and J assignments and clone size from that table. Of nearly 60,000 clones in the sample, around 85% were seen once. Sequencing was performed on peripheral blood. The source of this sequence is a man aged 35-49 years with active COVID-19. The chain uses TRBV2 and TRBJ1-2; 9 bases are a match to TRBD1. As DNA, the CDR3 is TGTGCCAGCACCTGGACAGGGGAGAGCTATGGCTACACCTTC. Amino acid sequence: CASTWTGESYGYTF.